The text below deals with one T cell receptor (beta chain). Its antigen remains unknown. The PCR ran on 60 Vbeta and 13 Jbeta primers. Sequencing used immunoSEQ multiplex PCR; TCRdb keeps in-frame clones, though not all of them. The sample records 150,000 to 200,000 clones, about 83% being singletons. The data are from a study of cytomegalovirus exposure and HLA in healthy donors. The wider study: From donors who were HLA-typed, an early data release held about 85 million unique TCRs.

Overall study findings and caveats: Investigators reported 150 to 200 TCR beta chains as tied to cytomegalovirus. Follow-up analysis later connected one missense variant in DCLRE1C with trimming of TCR beta V- and J-genes.

The receptor was isolated from a man in his forties in good health and CMV-seropositive. The sequencing sample was made of PBMCs.

This CDR3 reads CASSSTAGNTIYF. The CDR3 DNA follows: TGTGCCAGCAGTTCGACAGCTGGAAACACCATATATTTT. V is TRBV27 and J is TRBJ1-3, with a weak D call TRBD1 (5 bases). The CDR3 spans 13 residues. Germline CDR1 is MNHEY and CDR2 is SMNVEV (reference sequence). The V end lost 4 bases, the J end lost 2 bases, and 6 bases lay between the germline ends.